These T cell receptor beta chains were read from a single sample in a study of T cells in Graves' hyperthyroidism and ophthalmopathy. TCRdb itself ran the multiplex PCR reads through MiXCR, one entry per CDR3 protein. The sample has some 180,000 distinct CDR3 sequences, approximately 15% seen once. Sequencing used blood. The source is a woman aged 45 to 65 with Graves' hyperthyroidism. Each CDR3 is given with its conserved first and last residue. A D gene is named only where the DNA matches it firmly. Clone size is given for some rows only: seen once, a few or many times, or a class if the clone is expanded.

j_call clone_size cdr3_length v_call d_call cdr3_aa cdr3_nt
TRBJ1-3 many 12 TRBV11-2 NA CASSLSGDTIYF TGTGCCAGCAGCTTATCTGGGGACACCATATATTTT
TRBJ1-1 many 13 TRBV5-6 NA CASSLGGDTEAFF TGTGCCAGCAGCTTGGGAGGGGACACTGAAGCTTTCTTT
TRBJ1-5 many 13 TRBV20-1 TRBD1 CSARTGTGQPQHF TGCAGTGCGAGGACAGGGACGGGGCAGCCCCAGCATTTT
TRBJ2-7 many 13 TRBV18 NA CASSPPAQAEQYF TGTGCCAGCTCACCCCCCGCCCAGGCCGAGCAGTACTTC
TRBJ1-2 many 12 TRBV29-1 NA CSVPDRIYGYTF TGCAGCGTCCCCGACAGGATCTATGGCTACACCTTC
TRBJ2-7 NA 14 TRBV11-2 NA CASRGGGNPYEQYF TGTGCCAGCAGAGGGGGGGGCAATCCCTACGAGCAGTACTTC
TRBJ1-4 NA 14 TRBV5-1 NA CASSLMTGSEKLFF TGCGCCAGCAGCCTCATGACAGGTTCTGAAAAACTGTTTTTT
TRBJ2-1 NA 12 TRBV7-9 NA CASSLLRNEQFF TGTGCCAGCAGCTTACTTCGCAATGAGCAGTTCTTC
TRBJ1-3 many 16 TRBV19 TRBD1 CAASDRVRASGNTIYF TGTGCCGCCTCGGACAGGGTGAGAGCTTCTGGAAACACCATATATTTT
TRBJ2-2 many 14 TRBV2 NA CASSEAQNTGELFF TGTGCCAGCAGTGAAGCGCAGAACACCGGGGAGCTGTTTTTT
TRBJ2-3 many 15 TRBV7-9 TRBD2 CASSLRGGQTDTQYF TGTGCCAGCAGCTTACGCGGGGGGCAAACAGATACGCAGTATTTT
TRBJ2-1 many 14 TRBV11-1 NA CASSFYTGPNEQFF TGTGCCAGCAGCTTTTACACAGGGCCGAATGAGCAGTTCTTC
TRBJ1-6 many 16 TRBV7-2 NA CASSLESSSYNSPLHF TGTGCCAGCAGCTTAGAGTCGAGCTCCTATAATTCACCCCTCCACTTT
TRBJ2-2 many 15 TRBV9 TRBD1 CASSAGTGATGELFF TGTGCCAGCAGCGCCGGGACAGGGGCTACCGGGGAGCTGTTTTTT
TRBJ2-2 many 14 TRBV7-9 NA CASKDRSNTGELFF TGTGCCAGCAAAGACAGGTCGAACACCGGGGAGCTGTTTTTT
TRBJ1-5 NA 15 TRBV7-2 NA CASSLLGGFNQPQHF TGTGCCAGCAGCTTATTAGGGGGGTTTAATCAGCCCCAGCATTTT
TRBJ1-1 many 14 TRBV28 TRBD1 CASNSRTGDTEAFF TGTGCTTCAAACTCGAGGACAGGGGACACTGAAGCTTTCTTT
TRBJ1-3 many 15 TRBV12-3/TRBV12-4 NA CASSLMGLSGNTIYF TGTGCCAGCAGTTTAATGGGCCTATCTGGAAACACCATATATTTT
TRBJ2-3 few 14 TRBV7-9 NA CASSFALGADTQYF TGTGCCAGCAGCTTTGCGCTGGGAGCAGATACGCAGTATTTT
TRBJ2-7 many 15 TRBV10-3 NA CAISETGTPGYEQYF TGTGCCATCAGTGAGACAGGGACGCCGGGATACGAGCAGTACTTC
TRBJ1-4 few 14 TRBV3-1 NA CASSQDPGEGELFF TGTGCCAGCAGCCAAGACCCCGGGGAGGGAGAACTGTTTTTT
TRBJ2-1 many 14 TRBV13 NA CASSSTDGYNEQFF TGTGCCAGCAGCTCTACGGACGGCTACAATGAGCAGTTCTTC
TRBJ2-1 many 13 TRBV29-1 TRBD1 CSVTGQGGDEQFF TGCAGCGTTACAGGACAGGGCGGCGATGAGCAGTTCTTC
TRBJ1-2 many 14 TRBV19 NA CASSRQAGSYGYTF TGTGCCAGTAGCCGACAGGCAGGTAGCTATGGCTACACCTTC
TRBJ2-1 NA 15 TRBV5-5 TRBD2 CASSIELAIYNEQFF TGCGCCAGCAGCATCGAACTAGCGATCTACAATGAGCAGTTCTTC
TRBJ2-7 many 11 TRBV19 NA CASSQLGEQYF TGTGCCAGTAGCCAACTAGGCGAGCAGTACTTC
TRBJ1-2 many 11 TRBV12-3/TRBV12-4 NA CASKGPSSSTF TGTGCCAGCAAGGGACCTTCTTCGAGCACCTTC
TRBJ1-2 many 11 TRBV7-9 NA CASTTSYGYTF TGTGCCAGCACCACCTCCTATGGCTACACCTTC
TRBJ1-2 NA 13 TRBV5-1 NA CASSLGELGGYTF TGCGCCAGCAGCTTGGGAGAACTCGGTGGCTACACCTTC
TRBJ1-1 many 15 TRBV18 TRBD1 CASSPGTGGNTEAFF TGTGCCAGCTCACCAGGGACAGGGGGGAACACTGAAGCTTTCTTT
TRBJ1-1 NA 12 TRBV24-1 TRBD1 CATSDRTGEAFF TGTGCCACCAGTGACCGGACAGGGGAAGCTTTCTTT
TRBJ2-1 NA 12 TRBV27 NA CASSFANNEQFF TGTGCCAGCAGTTTTGCGAACAATGAGCAGTTCTTC
TRBJ2-2 many 15 TRBV25-1 NA CASSLHPANTGELFF TGTGCCAGCAGTTTACACCCCGCGAACACCGGGGAGCTGTTTTTT
TRBJ1-1 many 15 TRBV3-1 NA CASSQDPTWGAEAFF TGTGCCAGCAGCCAAGATCCTACGTGGGGGGCTGAAGCTTTCTTT
TRBJ2-1 many 14 TRBV9 NA CASSEQTVYNEQFF TGTGCCAGCAGCGAGCAGACAGTCTACAATGAGCAGTTCTTC